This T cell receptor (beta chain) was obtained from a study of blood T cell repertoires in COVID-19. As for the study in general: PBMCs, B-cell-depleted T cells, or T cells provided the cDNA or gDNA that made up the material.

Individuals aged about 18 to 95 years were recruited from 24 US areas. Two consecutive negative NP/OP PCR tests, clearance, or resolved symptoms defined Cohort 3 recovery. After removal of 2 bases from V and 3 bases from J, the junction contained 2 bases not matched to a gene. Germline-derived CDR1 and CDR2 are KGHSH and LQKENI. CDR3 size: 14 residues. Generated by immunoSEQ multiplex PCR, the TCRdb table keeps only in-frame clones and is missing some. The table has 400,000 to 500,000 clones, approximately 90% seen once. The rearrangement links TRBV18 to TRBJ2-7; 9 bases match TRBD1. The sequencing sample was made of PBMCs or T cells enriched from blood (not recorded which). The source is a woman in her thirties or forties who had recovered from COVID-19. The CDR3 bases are TGTGCCAGCTCACCATCGACAGGGGGCTACGAGCAGTACTTC. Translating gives CASSPSTGGYEQYF.